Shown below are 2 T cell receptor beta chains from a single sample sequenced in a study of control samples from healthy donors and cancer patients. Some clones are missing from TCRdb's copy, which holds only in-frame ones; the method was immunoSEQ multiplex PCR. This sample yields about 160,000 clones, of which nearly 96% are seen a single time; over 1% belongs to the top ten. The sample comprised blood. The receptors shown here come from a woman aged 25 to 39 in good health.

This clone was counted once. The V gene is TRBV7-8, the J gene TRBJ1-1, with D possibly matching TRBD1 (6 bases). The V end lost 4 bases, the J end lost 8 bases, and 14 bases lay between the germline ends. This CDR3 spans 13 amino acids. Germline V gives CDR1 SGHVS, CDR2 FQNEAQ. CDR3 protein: CASSSTGISEAFF. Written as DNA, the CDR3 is TGTGCCAGCAGCTCAACAGGGATCTCCGAAGCTTTCTTT.

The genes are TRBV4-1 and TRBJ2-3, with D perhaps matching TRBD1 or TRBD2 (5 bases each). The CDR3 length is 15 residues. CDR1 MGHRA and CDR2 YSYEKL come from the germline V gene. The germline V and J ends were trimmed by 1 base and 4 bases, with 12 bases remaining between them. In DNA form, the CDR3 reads TGCGCCAGCAGCCAAGGGTGGGGGATTTCAGATACGCAGTATTTT. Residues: CASSQGWGISDTQYF.